These 12 T cell receptor beta chains share one sample of origin, sequenced in a study of prognosis after radiotherapy for stage I lung cancer (dated by TCRdb to about 2021). Sequencing was performed on an Illumina HiSeq 3000. Two rounds of multiplex PCR were performed to amplify the TCR beta CDR3 region from genomic DNA. In the first round of PCR, primers specific to each TRBV and TRBJ gene were used, and the primer sequences are filed in Chinese patent CN105087789A. TCRdb reworked the public reads: Q25 trimming with fastp, MiXCR clone assembly, productive beta chains retained. Each CDR3 protein appears once, grouped with its most common genes and DNA. This sample lists 50,000 or so distinct CDR3 sequences; about 37% were detected once. 9.2% of the sample belongs to the ten largest clones. Specimen: PBMCs, collected before or after stereotactic body radiation therapy (not recorded which). All receptors derive from a donor aged 50 or older with non-small cell lung cancer.

This clonotype was observed many times. The gene calls are TRBV6-1 and TRBJ2-7; TRBD2 matches 8 bases. The CDR3 is 18 amino acids. Trimming at V came to 2 bases and at J to 1 base, leaving 13 bases not matched to a gene. Germline CDR1 reads MNHNS; CDR2 reads SASEGT. The CDR3 loop reads CASSESGRGASGSYEQYF. The DNA for the CDR3 is TGTGCCAGCAGTGAATCGGGGCGGGGGGCGAGCGGTTCCTACGAGCAGTACTTC.

J is TRBJ2-3 and V is TRBV20-1; D might be TRBD2 (6 bases). This CDR3 contains 15 residues. The germline V and J ends were trimmed by 3 bases and 3 bases, with 16 bases remaining between them. Germline assignment: CDR1 DFQATT and CDR2 SNEGSKA (reference sequence). The CDR3 DNA reads TGCAGTGCTAGTGCCGCTAGCGCAGGGACAGATACGCAGTATTTT. This translates into CSASAASAGTDTQYF.

Points on this clonotype: Possible read error: a much larger clone is one base away. V usage is TRBV6-1 and J usage is TRBJ2-7; 8 bases are shared with TRBD2. This CDR3 region has 15 residues. Germline V CDR1 and CDR2: MNHNS, SASEGT. The CDR3 DNA reads as TGTGCCAGCAGTGGGGGACTAGTCGTAATCTACGAGCAGCACTTC. Protein: CASSGGLVVIYEQHF.

This clonotype is a singleton in its sample. At one boundary the junction diverges from the germline segment, which might be a read error. The chain has TRBV15 and TRBJ2-7, with D perhaps matching TRBD1 (6 bases). The germline gives CDR1 LNHNV, CDR2 YYDKDF (reference sequence). CDR3 length: 16 amino acids. This CDR3 reads CATSHTNTGPGREQYF. The DNA for the CDR3 is TGCGCCACCAGCCATACGAATACAGGGCCAGGTCGCGAGCAGTACTTC.

Comment on this clonotype: This may be a read error: a much more frequent sequence differs by one nucleotide. CDR3 amino acids: CASIPSTDVMGYGYTF. The CDR3 region has the DNA TGTGCCAGCATCCCGTCGACAGATGTTATGGGATATGGCTACACCTTC. V gene TRBV7-9 combines with J gene TRBJ1-2; TRBD1 might be the D (5 bases). Between the trimmed V and J ends, which lost 7 bases and 5 bases, there was a span of 23 bases. The CDR3 totals 16 residues. Germline V gene data show CDR1 as SEHNR and CDR2 as FQNEAQ (reference sequence).

This clonotype occurred many times. This rearrangement joins TRBV20-1 to TRBJ1-1, with 9 bases fitting TRBD1. Germline CDR1 reads DFQATT; CDR2 reads SNEGSKA (reference sequence). J gave up 1 base and V 0 bases, and 9 bases lay outside the gene matches. The CDR3 is made up of 17 amino acids. The CDR3 here is CSARDWEQGAQNTEAFF. DNA of the CDR3: TGCAGTGCTAGAGACTGGGAACAGGGGGCCCAGAACACTGAAGCTTTCTTT.

This clonotype was counted between two and nine times. The V and J genes are TRBV18 and TRBJ1-1; tentatively, D is TRBD1 (5 bases). The V and J ends lost 4 bases and 5 bases respectively, with 11 bases between them. The CDR3 has 13 residues. Per germline, CDR1 KGHSH and CDR2 LQKENI. The CDR3 is CASSRDLGTEAFF. The CDR3, as DNA: TGTGCCAGCTCACGGGACTTGGGGACTGAAGCTTTCTTT.

The table lists this clonotype with many counts. This chain links TRBV5-5 with TRBJ1-4; no firm D call. The ends were cut back, 0 bases at V and 8 bases at J, with 14 bases in the middle. Germline assignment: CDR1 SGHKS and CDR2 YYEKEE (reference sequence). CDR3 size: 15 residues. The CDR3 DNA sequence: TGTGCCAGCAGCTTGGAAATGGACCTAAGGGAAAAACTGTTTTTT. This gives the protein CASSLEMDLREKLFF.

Only a few counts were recorded for this clonotype. A much more abundant neighbour one base away suggests this may be a read error. The chain combines TRBV18 with TRBJ2-7; tentative D call: TRBD1 (5 bases). The V end was cut by 3 bases, the J end by 6 bases, with 18 bases between. Germline loops: CDR1 KGHSH, CDR2 LQKENI. There are 15 residues in the CDR3. CDR3 protein: CASSPGAIRVFEQYF. CDR3 DNA: TGTGCCAGCTCACCTGGGGCTATCCGGGTTTTCGAGCAGTACTTC. Together with reference TRBV18 and TRBJ2-7, the CDR3 gives the full variable domain: NAGVMQNPRHLVRRRGQEARLRCSPMKGHSHVYWYRQLPEEGLKFMVYLQKENIIDESGMPKERFSAEFPKEGPSILRIQQVVRGDSAAYFCASSPGAIRVFEQYFGPGTRLTVT.

This clonotype occurred many times. This chain joins TRBV5-1 and TRBJ1-5, with a tentative D call TRBD1 (5 bases). This CDR3 contains 15 residues. Per the germline V gene, CDR1 is SGHRS and CDR2 is YFSETQ. Trimming shortened V by 4 bases and J by 3 bases, and 14 bases separated the two germline ends. The DNA for the CDR3 is TGCGCCAGCAGCCTTGGGGGGGGATTCAATCAGCCCCAGCATTTT. Its protein product is CASSLGGGFNQPQHF.

This clonotype was counted at least ten times. The chain couples TRBV7-3 to TRBJ2-3; D not resolved. The CDR3 totals 13 residues. V was cut by 7 bases and J by 2 bases, with 10 bases left in between. Looked up from germline, CDR1 is SGHTA and CDR2 is FQGTGA. The CDR3 here is CASTTSPTDTQYF. The CDR3 DNA reads as TGTGCCAGCACCACTTCCCCCACAGATACGCAGTATTTT.

This clonotype occurred many times. The gene calls are TRBV18 and TRBJ2-1; TRBD2 aligns across 14 bases. The CDR3 has 18 amino acids. Trimming cost V 2 bases and J 2 bases; bases outside gene matches: 5. From germline, CDR1 is KGHSH and CDR2 LQKENI. The CDR3 reads CASSPGTSGRSAYNEQFF. As DNA, the CDR3 is TGTGCCAGCTCACCAGGGACTAGCGGGAGAAGCGCCTACAATGAGCAGTTCTTC.